These 13 T cell receptor beta chains were sequenced from one sample in a study of CD8 T cells in ankylosing spondylitis. TCRdb independently ran MiXCR on the 5' RACE reads; one entry per CDR3 protein. The sample lists fewer than 35,000 distinct CDR3 sequences, about 30% occurring once. Sequenced material: synovial fluid, either unsorted or a sorted T cell fraction (not recorded which). These receptors were obtained from a male donor with ankylosing spondylitis.

As concerns this clonotype: A much larger clone differs by one base, so this may be a read error. The V and J genes are TRBV5-1 and TRBJ2-7; maybe TRBD1 (6 bases). CDR3 length: 14 amino acids. Germline V lookup: CDR1 SGHRS, CDR2 YFSETQ. Trimming took 1 base from V and 4 from J, leaving 12 bases between them. Here the CDR3 DNA reads TGCGCCAGCAGCTTGACGGACAGACCTTACGAGCAGTACTTC. Its protein product is CASSLTDRPYEQYF.

This clonotype is deemed medium-sized (0.01 to 0.1%). J is TRBJ2-7 and V is TRBV24-1, with 9 bases lining up with TRBD1. From germline, CDR1 is KGHDR and CDR2 SFDVKD. The V and J ends lost 0 bases and 6 bases, in that order; junction bases with no gene match: 11. The CDR3 sequence is 17 residues long. Written as DNA, the CDR3 is TGTGCCACCAGTGATTTGCAGGACAGGGGCCTCCCCTTCGAGCAGTACGTC. This encodes CATSDLQDRGLPFEQYV.

This clonotype was found many times. V is TRBV5-6 and J is TRBJ2-1; TRBD1 might be the D (5 bases). V dropped 4 bases and J dropped 4 bases, with 9 bases sitting between them. The CDR3 loop spans 13 amino acids. In germline, CDR1 is SGHDT, CDR2 YYEEEE. CDR3 in DNA: TGTGCCAGCAGCCCGACAGATTACAATGAGCAGTTCTTC. This translates into CASSPTDYNEQFF.

This clonotype was picked up a small number of times. V and J are TRBV14 and TRBJ2-7; tentative D call: TRBD2 (5 bases). Trimming left V 4 bases short and J 3 bases short, with 22 bases between. Germline V lookup: CDR1 SGHDN, CDR2 FVKESK. There are 17 residues in the CDR3. This CDR3 reads CASSPIGGSTPGYEQYF. CDR3 coding DNA: TGTGCCAGCAGCCCTATAGGTGGGAGTACCCCAGGCTACGAGCAGTACTTC.

This clonotype was seen a handful of times. The chain uses TRBV16 and TRBJ2-3, with D tentatively TRBD1 (6 bases). CDR1 and CDR2 from the germline V gene are KGHSY and FQNENV. The length of the CDR3 is 13 residues. V gave up 4 bases and J gave up 4 bases, with 9 bases separating them. The CDR3 sequence: CASSRQVPDTQYF. Written as DNA, the CDR3 is TGTGCCAGCAGCCGACAGGTACCAGATACGCAGTATTTT. The complete variable domain, with remaining parts taken from reference TRBV16 and TRBJ2-3, reads GEEVAQTPKHLVRGEGQKAKLYCAPIKGHSYVFWYQQVLKNEFKFLISFQNENVFDETGMPKERFSAKCLPNSPCSLEIQATKLEDSAVYFCASSRQVPDTQYFGPGTRLTVL.

This clonotype was detected ten times or more. The CDR3 coding sequence is TGTGCCAGCAGTGATGGCGGGAGGGAGACCCAGTACTTC. It translates to CASSDGGRETQYF. This chain uses TRBV12-3 or TRBV12-4 with TRBJ2-5; 8 nucleotides agree with TRBD2. The CDR3 length is 13 residues. After removal of 5 bases from V and 5 bases from J, the junction contained 4 bases not matched to a gene.

This clonotype appeared many times. The V call is TRBV29-1, the J call TRBJ2-5, with 9 positions matching TRBD2. Germline V CDR1 and CDR2: SQVTM, ANQGSEA. The CDR3 has 14 amino acids. The J segment lost 5 bases and the V segment lost 6 bases, leaving 10 bases of the junction unmatched. The CDR3 here is CSVSGSGSDETQYF. The CDR3 DNA reads TGCAGCGTCTCGGGTAGCGGGAGCGATGAGACCCAGTACTTC.

This clonotype was seen a few times. The chain employs TRBV4-1 and TRBJ2-1, with 9 nucleotides matching TRBD2. Germline loops: CDR1 MGHRA, CDR2 YSYEKL. This CDR3 has 15 amino acids. Trimming took 3 bases from V and 5 from J; bases not matched to a gene: 5. The CDR3 loop reads CASSQVAGVNNEQFF. In DNA, the CDR3 is TGCGCCAGCAGCCAGGTAGCGGGAGTTAACAATGAGCAGTTCTTC.

This clonotype was counted many times. This chain joins TRBV24-1 and TRBJ2-2; D ambiguous. Germline CDR1 KGHDR, CDR2 SFDVKD. The CDR3 consists of 13 residues. V dropped 7 bases and J dropped 0 bases, with 5 bases sitting between them. The CDR3 DNA follows: TGTGCCACCAGGGCTCCGAACACCGGGGAGCTGTTTTTT. This encodes CATRAPNTGELFF.

This clonotype was seen only a few times. This rearrangement joins TRBV27 to TRBJ1-6, with 9 bases aligning to TRBD1. This CDR3 is built from 17 residues. The germline V gene encodes CDR1 MNHEY and CDR2 SMNVEV (reference sequence). With 6 bases clipped from V and 0 bases from J, the junction kept 6 bases outside the gene matches. CDR3: CASSYRGLSSYNSPLHF. The CDR3 DNA sequence: TGTGCCAGCAGCTACAGGGGGCTGAGCTCCTATAATTCACCCCTCCACTTT.

The chain has TRBV7-9 and TRBJ2-1; 13 nucleotides align to TRBD2. The CDR3 has 15 amino acids. V was clipped by 5 bases and J by 8 bases; unmatched bases: 6. Per the germline V gene, CDR1 is SEHNR and CDR2 is FQNEAQ (reference sequence). CDR3 protein: CASSQRTSGSDEQFF. In DNA form, the CDR3 reads TGTGCCAGCAGCCAGAGGACTAGCGGGAGCGATGAGCAGTTCTTC.

J is TRBJ1-5 and V is TRBV3-1; D uncertain. Trimming stripped 3 bases from V and 0 bases from J, with 9 bases between. This CDR3 contains 15 residues. Germline loops: CDR1 LGHDT, CDR2 YNNKEL (reference sequence). The CDR3 sequence is CASSQTTNSNQPQHF. As DNA, the CDR3 is TGTGCCAGCAGCCAGACAACAAATAGCAATCAGCCCCAGCATTTT.

This clonotype was counted at least ten times. J is TRBJ1-1 and V is TRBV10-3, with a weak D call TRBD1 (5 bases). Germline V gene data show CDR1 as ENHRY and CDR2 as SYGVKD. V was shortened by 6 bases and J by 4 bases, with 12 bases between the two germline ends. The CDR3 length is 13 residues. CDR3 in amino acids: CAIRDSEVTEAFF. DNA of the CDR3: TGTGCCATCAGAGACAGTGAGGTCACTGAAGCTTTCTTT.